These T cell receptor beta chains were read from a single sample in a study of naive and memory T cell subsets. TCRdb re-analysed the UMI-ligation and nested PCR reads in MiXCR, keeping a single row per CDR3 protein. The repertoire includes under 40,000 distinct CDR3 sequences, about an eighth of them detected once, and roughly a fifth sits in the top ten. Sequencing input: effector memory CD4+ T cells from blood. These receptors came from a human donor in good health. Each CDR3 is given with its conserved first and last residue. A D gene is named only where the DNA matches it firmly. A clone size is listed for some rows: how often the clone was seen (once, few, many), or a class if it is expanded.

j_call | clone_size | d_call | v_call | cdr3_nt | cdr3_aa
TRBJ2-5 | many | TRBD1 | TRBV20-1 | TGCAGTGCTAAAAGACGAGGGGGCGCCGGGACCCAGTACTTC | CSAKRRGGAGTQYF
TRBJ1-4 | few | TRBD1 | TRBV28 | TGTGCCAGCACCGACAACGGACAGGGATCGGTGGTAAAACTGTTTTTT | CASTDNGQGSVVKLFF
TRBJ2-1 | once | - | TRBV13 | TGTGCCAGCAGCTTAGGAATCTTGGGGGTTGGACTTAATGAGCAGTTCTTC | CASSLGILGVGLNEQFF
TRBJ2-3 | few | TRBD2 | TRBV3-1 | TGTGCCAGCAGCCAACTAGCGGGGGCCACAGATACGCAGTATTTT | CASSQLAGATDTQYF
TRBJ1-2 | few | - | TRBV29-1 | TGCAGCGTTGTTTCAGCAGGGAACTATGGCTACACCTTC | CSVVSAGNYGYTF
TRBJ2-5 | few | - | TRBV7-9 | TGTGCCAGCAGCTTAGGGCTAACCGGGACACGAGAGACCCAGTACTTC | CASSLGLTGTRETQYF
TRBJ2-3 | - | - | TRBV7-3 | TGTGCCAGCAGCTTAACGTACACTAGCATAGGAGATACGCAGTATTTT | CASSLTYTSIGDTQYF
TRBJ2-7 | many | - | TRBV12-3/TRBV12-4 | TGTGCCAGCAGTCCCTCGACAGCCAACTCCTACGAGCAGTACTTC | CASSPSTANSYEQYF
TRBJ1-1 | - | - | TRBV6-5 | TGTGCCAGCAGTTACCTCCGATCAGGGAAGCTAGACACTGAAGCTTTCTTT | CASSYLRSGKLDTEAFF
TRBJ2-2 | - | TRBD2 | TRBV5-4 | TGTGCCAGCAGCTATTGGGGACTAGCGGGATCAACCGGGGAGCTGTTTTTT | CASSYWGLAGSTGELFF
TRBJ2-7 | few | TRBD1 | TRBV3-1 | TGTGCCAGCAGCCAACGGGACAGGTCCTACGAGCAGTACTTC | CASSQRDRSYEQYF
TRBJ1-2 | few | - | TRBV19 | TGTGCCAGCGGCCCACCCCAGGGATATGGCTACACCTTC | CASGPPQGYGYTF
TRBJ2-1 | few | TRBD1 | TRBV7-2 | TGTGCCAGCAGCTTCGAGACAGGGACCTACAATGAGCAGTTCTTC | CASSFETGTYNEQFF
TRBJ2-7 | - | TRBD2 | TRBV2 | TGTGCCAGCGGGACTAGCGGCTACGAGCAGTACTTC | CASGTSGYEQYF
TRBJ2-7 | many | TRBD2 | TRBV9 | TGTGCCAGCAGCCCTTACGGGACTAGCGGGAGGAGCACCTACGAGCAGTACTTC | CASSPYGTSGRSTYEQYF
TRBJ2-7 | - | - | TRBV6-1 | TGTGCCAGCAGGTGGGACACCTCCACGGGGGAGCAGTACTTC | CASRWDTSTGEQYF
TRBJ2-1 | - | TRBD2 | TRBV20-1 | TGCAGTGCTAGAGAACTAGCGGGAGCTGTTGAGCAGTTCTTC | CSARELAGAVEQFF
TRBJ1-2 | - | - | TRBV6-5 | TGTGCCAGCAGTTACGCGGCAGACTATGGCTACACCTTC | CASSYAADYGYTF
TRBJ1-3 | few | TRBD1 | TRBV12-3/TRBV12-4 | TGTGCCAGCAGTACGACCAGACAGGGGAGGCGGAACACCATATATTTT | CASSTTRQGRRNTIYF
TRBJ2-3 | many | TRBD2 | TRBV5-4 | TGTGCCAGCAGCTTGGGACTAGCGACCCCCACAGATACGCAGTATTTT | CASSLGLATPTDTQYF
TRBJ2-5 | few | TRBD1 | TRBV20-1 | TGCAGTGCGCCCCGGGACAGGGTGGAGGAGACCCAGTACTTC | CSAPRDRVEETQYF